This TCR beta chain was recovered during a study of early T cells in non-severe SARS-CoV-2 infection. Looking at the study overall: The study sequenced bulk RNA from unsorted whole blood, with chains unpaired. Broader study findings: The study's VDJdb matching favored anti-spike CD8 responses and missed private and CD4 specificities.

CDR1 and CDR2 from the germline V gene are SGHAT and FQNNGV. Trimming pared 5 bases from V and 5 bases from J, leaving 20 bases between. This CDR3 is built from 16 residues. On this clonotype itself: Its antigen is not identified.

As part of library construction, unique molecular identifiers were attached to individual cDNA molecules. Each CDR3 protein is one row after TCRdb ran MiXCR on the 5' RACE reads. The sample lists around 98,000 distinct CDR3 sequences; roughly 9.6% were seen once. This sequence joins TRBV11-2 and TRBJ2-3, with TRBD2 as a possible D gene (5 bases). This sequence was found in an adult who was a healthcare worker with PCR-confirmed SARS-CoV-2 infection or an uninfected control (not recorded which). The sequencing sample was made of whole blood. CDR3 nucleotide sequence: TGTGCCAGCAGCCCGGCGGCGGGCTGGTTGAGAGATACGCAGTATTTT. Translation: CASSPAAGWLRDTQYF.